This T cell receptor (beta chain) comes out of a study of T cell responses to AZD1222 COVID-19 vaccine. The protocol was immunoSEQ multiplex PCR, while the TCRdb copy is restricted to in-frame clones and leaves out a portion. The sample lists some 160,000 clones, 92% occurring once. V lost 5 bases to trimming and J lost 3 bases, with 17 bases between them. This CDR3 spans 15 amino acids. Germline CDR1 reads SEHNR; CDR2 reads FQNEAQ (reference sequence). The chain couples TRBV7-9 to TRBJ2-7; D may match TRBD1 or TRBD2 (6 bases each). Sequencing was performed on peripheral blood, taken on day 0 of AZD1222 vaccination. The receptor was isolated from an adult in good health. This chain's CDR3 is CASSQGPGTLYEQYF. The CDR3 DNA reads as TGTGCCAGCAGCCAGGGGCCAGGGACTCTCTACGAGCAGTACTTC.